The clone carrying this T cell receptor (beta chain) was found a few times. Antigen specificity is unknown. Stable hyperthyroidism meant no progression to ophthalmopathy within 18 months of follow-up. Newly diagnosed hyperthyroidism donors, aged 18 to 65, duration under 2 months. Ineligible for inclusion were patients with other autoimmune diseases, uncontrolled infections, pregnancy or lactation. The sample originates from a study of Graves' ophthalmopathy and Graves' hyperthyroidism. Whole-study results and caveats: Most expanded clonotypes from thyroid (those above 0.001 frequency) were also found in blood.

For repertoire sequencing, the TCR beta CDR3 regions were amplified from RNA transcripts. Investigators did first-round RT-PCR with HTBI primers, then second-round multiplex PCR. TCRdb independently ran MiXCR on the multiplex PCR reads; one entry per CDR3 protein. The table has hundreds of thousands of distinct CDR3 sequences, over 20% seen once. V trimming: 4 bases; J trimming: 5 bases; junction bases outside the gene matches: 8. The CDR3 is 16 amino acids. Germline V gene sequence: CDR1 MGHDK, CDR2 SYGVNS. Sequencing was done on a sample of peripheral blood. This sequence joins TRBV25-1 and TRBJ2-5, with TRBD2 matching 12 bases. The sequence was collected from a woman younger than 35 with stable Graves' hyperthyroidism. Some clones in this sample may be carry-over from other donors' samples. The CDR3 loop is CASSGGLAGRGETQYF. CDR3 sequence (DNA): TGTGCCAGCAGTGGGGGACTAGCGGGTCGTGGGGAGACCCAGTACTTC. The variable domain in full, with the rest retrieved from reference TRBV25-1 and TRBJ2-5, is EADIYQTPRYLVIGTGKKITLECSQTMGHDKMYWYQQDPGMELHLIHYSYGVNSTEKGDLSSESTVSRIRTEHFPLTLESARPSHTSQYLCASSGGLAGRGETQYFGPGTRLLVL.